Following are 32 T cell receptor beta chains from one sample sequenced in a study of T cells after yellow fever vaccination. TCRdb itself ran the 5' RACE reads through MiXCR, one entry per CDR3 protein. Here the sample spans tens of thousands of distinct CDR3 sequences, 6.5% to 9% being singletons. Specimen: CD8+ T cells sorted from PBMCs, collected 15 days after the yellow fever booster vaccination. Receptor source: a man aged 30-40 years who received the YFV17D yellow fever vaccine.

The rearrangement uses TRBV2 and TRBJ2-7; maybe TRBD1 (6 bases). Looked up from germline, CDR1 is SNHLY and CDR2 is FYNNEI. CDR3 length: 12 residues. V was cut by 8 bases and J by 0 bases, with 8 bases left in between. The chain's CDR3 is CASEGDSYEQYF. The CDR3 DNA reads as TGTGCCAGCGAGGGGGACTCCTACGAGCAGTACTTC.

The table lists this clonotype with many counts. CDR3: CATSDFPQGGTDTQYF. The CDR3 DNA reads TGTGCCACCAGTGATTTCCCACAGGGGGGCACAGATACGCAGTATTTT. The chain couples TRBV24-1 to TRBJ2-3; 8 bases match TRBD1. The germline CDR1 and CDR2 sequences are KGHDR and SFDVKD. There are 16 residues in the CDR3. V shed 1 base, J shed 1 base, and the junction held 3 bases outside the gene matches.

Details on this clonotype: A single base separates this from a much larger clone, so it may be a read error. The chain uses TRBV7-9 and TRBJ2-3; no clear D. The CDR3 sequence is 14 residues long. CDR1 and CDR2 from the germline V gene are SEHNR and FQNEAQ (reference sequence). The CDR3 sequence: CASSLRVSTDMQYF. The CDR3 bases are TGTGCCAGCAGCTTAAGGGTCAGCACAGATATGCAGTATTTT.

This clonotype was counted many times. The rearrangement joins TRBV29-1 to TRBJ2-1; 7 nucleotides align to TRBD1. The ends lost 1 base at V and 2 bases at J; junction bases unmatched: 11. Germline V CDR1 and CDR2: SQVTM, ANQGSEA. The CDR3 extends over 17 amino acids. The CDR3 spells CSVEVETGQFTYNEQFF. The CDR3 DNA follows: TGCAGCGTTGAAGTGGAGACAGGGCAATTCACCTACAATGAGCAGTTCTTC.

This clonotype has a count of ten or more. The CDR3 reads CASSFFAPSGSHYEQYF. Here the CDR3 DNA reads TGTGCCAGCAGTTTCTTCGCCCCTAGCGGGAGCCACTACGAGCAGTACTTC. V gene TRBV27 combines with J gene TRBJ2-7, with 10 bases that match TRBD2. Germline assignment: CDR1 MNHEY and CDR2 SMNVEV (reference sequence). After removal of 3 bases from V and 3 bases from J, the junction contained 11 bases not matched to a gene. The CDR3 consists of 17 residues.

J is TRBJ1-1 and V is TRBV27; tentative D call: TRBD1 (5 bases). The ends were cut back, 6 bases at V and 0 bases at J, with 11 bases in the middle. Germline V lookup: CDR1 MNHEY, CDR2 SMNVEV (reference sequence). This CDR3 spans 14 amino acids. The DNA of the CDR3 is TGTGCCAGCAGGGACACATACATGAACACTGAAGCTTTCTTT. Translated: CASRDTYMNTEAFF.

This clonotype has at least ten counts. V and J are TRBV25-1 and TRBJ2-1; D unclear. The V gene's germline CDR1 is MGHDK and CDR2 SYGVNS. Between the trimmed V and J ends, which lost 4 bases and 4 bases, there was a span of 14 bases. The CDR3 has 15 amino acids. CDR3 loop: CASSATGLGYNEQFF. The DNA of the CDR3 is TGTGCCAGCAGTGCGACCGGTCTAGGGTACAATGAGCAGTTCTTC.

Of note for this clonotype: Sequence at one end of the junction differs from germline and may be a read error. The V and J genes are TRBV20-1 and TRBJ2-3; 7 nucleotides line up with TRBD1. CDR3 length equals 17 residues. Germline V gives CDR1 DFQATT, CDR2 SNEGSKA (reference sequence). CDR3 amino acids: CCASRPGQTISTDTQYF. CDR3 coding DNA: TGCTGTGCTAGTAGACCGGGACAGACTATAAGCACAGATACGCAGTATTTT.

For this clonotype: This sequence may be a read error, since a much larger clone differs from it by one base. The CDR3 region is CASSPKKRETADTQYF. The CDR3 nucleotides read TGTGCCAGCAGTCCGAAAAAGCGGGAGACGGCAGATACGCAGTATTTT. The J gene is TRBJ2-3, the V gene TRBV28, with 8 nucleotides matching TRBD2. This CDR3 region has 16 residues. The germline CDR1 and CDR2 sequences are MDHEN and SYDVKM. With V trimmed by 5 bases and J by 4 bases, 11 bases remained unmatched.

This clonotype was observed many times. The V call is TRBV2, the J call TRBJ2-7; 7 nucleotides match TRBD1. This CDR3 region has 19 residues. Germline V gene sequence: CDR1 SNHLY, CDR2 FYNNEI. V was pared by 0 bases and J by 0 bases, with 14 bases of the junction left unmatched. The CDR3 DNA is TGTGCCAGCAGTGAAGCGCTTCCTGTGCCGGGACAGAGCTCCTACGAGCAGTACTTC. Its protein is CASSEALPVPGQSSYEQYF.

This clonotype has ten or more counts. This chain uses TRBV7-8 with TRBJ2-7; D ambiguous. V lost 5 bases to trimming and J lost 6 bases, with 8 bases between them. This CDR3 is built from 11 residues. CDR1 and CDR2 (germline): SGHVS, FQNEAQ. The CDR3 sequence: CASSPSVEQYF. DNA of the CDR3: TGTGCCAGCAGCCCGAGCGTCGAGCAGTACTTC.

In this sample, this clonotype turned up many times. V gene TRBV9 combines with J gene TRBJ2-1; D is perhaps TRBD1 (6 bases). The V and J ends lost 2 bases and 8 bases respectively, with 17 bases between them. The CDR3 extends over 15 amino acids. Germline CDR1 reads SGDLS; CDR2 reads YYNGEE. CDR3 amino acids: CASSVDGWKGDEQFF. DNA for the CDR3: TGTGCCAGCAGCGTGGACGGCTGGAAGGGGGATGAGCAGTTCTTC.

This clonotype has at least ten counts. The rearrangement uses TRBV5-4 and TRBJ1-2; TRBD1 is a possible D gene (6 bases). The V gene's germline CDR1 is SGHNT and CDR2 YYREEE (reference sequence). Trimming took off 3 bases at V and 7 bases at J, with 13 bases between the two ends. The CDR3 spans 13 residues. The CDR3 is CASSSSGGSGYTF. DNA of the CDR3: TGTGCCAGCAGCTCCTCGGGGGGCTCTGGCTACACCTTC. The full variable domain, rest sourced from reference TRBV5-4 and TRBJ1-2, is ETGVTQSPTHLIKTRGQQVTLRCSSQSGHNTVSWYQQALGQGPQFIFQYYREEENGRGNFPPRFSGLQFPNYSSELNVNALELDDSALYLCASSSSGGSGYTFGSGTRLTVV.

This clonotype was seen many times. The chain joins TRBV27 to TRBJ2-3, with D maybe TRBD1 (7 bases). The V and J ends lost 6 bases and 9 bases respectively, with 10 bases between them. The length of the CDR3 is 11 residues. Germline V lookup: CDR1 MNHEY, CDR2 SMNVEV (reference sequence). The DNA for the CDR3 is TGTGCCAGCAGGCAGGGGGGCACGCAGTATTTT. Its protein product is CASRQGGTQYF.

This clonotype was found many times. The rearrangement links TRBV4-1 to TRBJ2-2; D may be TRBD2 (6 bases). Germline V CDR1 and CDR2: MGHRA, YSYEKL. The CDR3 contains 13 residues. V lost 5 bases and J lost 4, with 8 bases in between. The CDR3 is CASSGGTTGELFF. The CDR3 coding sequence is TGCGCCAGCAGCGGGGGGACCACCGGGGAGCTGTTTTTT.

Many counts were recorded for this clonotype. For the CDR3, the DNA is TGTGCCAGCGAGGACGGGGAGCTGTTTTTT. It specifies CASEDGELFF. This sequence joins TRBV7-9 and TRBJ2-2; no clear D. V dropped 8 bases and J dropped 7 bases, with 5 bases sitting between them. Germline loops: CDR1 SEHNR, CDR2 FQNEAQ (reference sequence). This CDR3 region has 10 residues.

In this sample, this clonotype turned up many times. The chain employs TRBV15 and TRBJ2-3, with D perhaps TRBD2 (5 bases). CDR3 length equals 15 residues. CDR1 LNHNV and CDR2 YYDKDF come from the germline V gene (reference sequence). The germline V and J ends were trimmed by 8 bases and 4 bases, with 19 bases remaining between them. CDR3 sequence: CATSGWASIADTQYF. In DNA form, the CDR3 reads TGTGCCACCTCCGGATGGGCTAGCATTGCAGATACGCAGTATTTT.

There are many counts of this clonotype. The CDR3 region has the DNA TGCGCCAGCAGCCCCAAGGTGGGGACAGATACGCAGTATTTT. This codes for CASSPKVGTDTQYF. The chain couples TRBV5-1 to TRBJ2-3; D not resolved. This CDR3 has 14 residues. The V gene lost 4 bases and the J gene lost 3 bases, with 12 bases spanning the gap. CDR1 is SGHRS and CDR2 is YFSETQ in the germline V gene.

The table lists this clonotype with a few counts. The chain couples TRBV27 to TRBJ1-5; possible D gene TRBD1, 5 bases. Germline V gene data show CDR1 as MNHEY and CDR2 as SMNVEV (reference sequence). The length of the CDR3 is 14 residues. The germline V and J ends were trimmed by 6 bases and 7 bases, with 16 bases remaining between them. The DNA of the CDR3 is TGTGCCAGCAGCCTAGACAGAGCTGGGCAGCCCCAGCATTTT. Residues: CASSLDRAGQPQHF.

This clonotype was seen many times. The CDR3 nucleotides read TGTGCCAGCAGCCAAACAACAGCGTACGAGCAGTACTTC. It is translated as CASSQTTAYEQYF. The rearrangement joins TRBV3-1 to TRBJ2-7; D ambiguous. The CDR3 is 13 amino acids. V was trimmed by 2 bases and J by 4 bases, leaving 9 bases between them. Germline CDR1 and CDR2: LGHDT and YNNKEL (reference sequence).

This clonotype was counted at least ten times. The chain carries TRBV20-1 and TRBJ2-7; tentatively, D is TRBD2 (6 bases). Germline CDR1 is DFQATT and CDR2 is SNEGSKA (reference sequence). There are 14 residues in the CDR3. CDR3 sequence: CSFQRRDELYEQYF. CDR3 coding DNA: TGCAGCTTCCAGCGGAGGGACGAACTCTACGAGCAGTACTTC.

Ten or more counts support this clonotype. This chain connects TRBV18 to TRBJ1-1, with D unclear. CDR1 KGHSH and CDR2 LQKENI come from the germline V gene. The ends were cut back, 3 bases at V and 7 bases at J, with 15 bases in the middle. CDR3 length equals 14 residues. In DNA form, the CDR3 reads TGTGCCAGCTCACCCCGACGGGCGCTCCGTGAAGCTTTCTTT. Its protein is CASSPRRALREAFF.

The CDR3 nucleotides read TGTGCCAGCAGCTCGCCCGGGAGCCTGGATACGCAGTATTTT. It specifies CASSSPGSLDTQYF. The chain employs TRBV11-2 and TRBJ2-3, with a weak D call TRBD2 (6 bases). V was trimmed by 4 bases and J by 6 bases, leaving 14 bases between them. The CDR3 covers 14 residues. Germline V gene data show CDR1 as SGHAT and CDR2 as FQNNGV.

This clonotype was seen repeatedly, ten times or more. The chain is built from TRBV4-3 and TRBJ2-6; a weak D match, TRBD2 (5 bases). Germline CDR1 reads LGHNA; CDR2 reads YSLEER. The V gene lost 0 bases and the J gene lost 0 bases, with 12 bases spanning the gap. The CDR3 is 18 amino acids. The chain's CDR3 is CASSQERTDYSGANVLTF. The CDR3 region has the DNA TGCGCCAGCAGCCAAGAACGGACTGACTACTCTGGGGCCAACGTCCTGACTTTC.

This clonotype has at least ten counts. The chain uses TRBV24-1 and TRBJ2-1, with a weak D call TRBD2 (5 bases). The CDR3 totals 14 residues. Trimming stripped 1 base from V and 8 bases from J, with 11 bases between. Germline CDR1 and CDR2: KGHDR and SFDVKD. This CDR3 reads CATSDFGDGDEQFF. For the CDR3, the DNA is TGTGCCACCAGTGATTTCGGGGATGGGGATGAGCAGTTCTTC.

Details on this clonotype: One base away lies a much larger clone, so this may be a sequencing read error. The J gene is TRBJ2-5, the V gene TRBV5-1, with D possibly matching TRBD2 (5 bases). CDR3 size: 13 residues. From germline, CDR1 is SGHRS and CDR2 YFSETQ. DNA of the CDR3: TGCGCCAGCAGCCTCTCAGAAGCGGAGAACCAGTACTTC. It is translated as CASSLSEAENQYF. Looking up the rest from reference TRBV5-1 and TRBJ2-5 gives the full variable domain: KAGVTQTPRYLIKTRGQQVTLSCSPISGHRSVSWYQQTPGQGLQFLFEYFSETQRNKGNFPGRFSGRQFSNSRSEMNVSTLELGDSALYLCASSLSEAENQYFGPGTRLLVL.

There are a few counts of this clonotype. V usage is TRBV7-9 and J usage is TRBJ2-3, with D maybe TRBD2 (5 bases). Germline V CDR1 and CDR2: SEHNR, FQNEAQ (reference sequence). The CDR3 sequence is 14 residues long. Trimming took off 4 bases at V and 4 bases at J, with 12 bases between the two ends. CDR3 in amino acids: CASSSLLDADTQYF. The CDR3 region has the DNA TGTGCCAGCAGCTCACTACTAGACGCAGATACGCAGTATTTT.

The chain is built from TRBV12-3 or TRBV12-4 and TRBJ2-1; D may be TRBD1 (6 bases). The germline V and J ends were trimmed by 5 bases and 6 bases, with 23 bases remaining between them. This CDR3 spans 17 amino acids. CDR3 residues: CASSPLGVRGGRNEQFF. The CDR3 region has the DNA TGTGCCAGCAGTCCCTTAGGGGTAAGAGGGGGTCGCAATGAGCAGTTCTTC.

This clonotype was counted between two and nine times. This rearrangement joins TRBV28 to TRBJ2-7; tentatively, D is TRBD1 (5 bases). The ends were cut back, 6 bases at V and 3 bases at J, with 15 bases in the middle. CDR3 size: 14 residues. From germline, CDR1 is MDHEN and CDR2 SYDVKM. The CDR3 is CASSPQGPIYEQYF. The CDR3 DNA reads TGTGCCAGCAGCCCCCAGGGCCCTATCTACGAGCAGTACTTC.

This clonotype was counted at least ten times. V is TRBV4-3 and J is TRBJ2-3; the match to TRBD1 covers 9 bases. The V gene end was trimmed by 0 bases and the J gene end by 0 bases; junction bases not matched to a gene: 4. The germline V gene encodes CDR1 LGHNA and CDR2 YSLEER. CDR3 size: 17 residues. CDR3 region: CASSQEMDRGSTDTQYF. CDR3 DNA: TGCGCCAGCAGCCAAGAAATGGACAGGGGTAGCACAGATACGCAGTATTTT.

This clonotype has ten or more counts. The rearrangement links TRBV28 to TRBJ1-2, with 8 bases lining up with TRBD1. Trimming at V came to 7 bases and at J to 1 base, leaving 17 bases not matched to a gene. This CDR3 has 18 residues. Germline V gene sequence: CDR1 MDHEN, CDR2 SYDVKM. The CDR3 DNA reads TGTGCCAGCATTAGTGACAGGGGTTTGAGGGCTAATAACTATGGCTACACCTTC. Amino acid sequence: CASISDRGLRANNYGYTF.

This clonotype was observed many times. The rearrangement links TRBV7-6 to TRBJ2-7; 7 bases match TRBD2. Trimming took 3 bases from V and 0 from J; bases not matched to a gene: 2. This CDR3 is built from 14 residues. Looked up from germline, CDR1 is SGHVS and CDR2 is FNYEAQ. The CDR3 nucleotides are TGTGCCAGCAGCTTGGGGGAGGGCTCCTACGAGCAGTACTTC. Protein: CASSLGEGSYEQYF.